This T cell receptor beta chain was captured by sequencing in a study of T cells after yellow fever vaccination. Overall study: SMART-Seq v4 Ultra Low Input prepared libraries from low-cell fractions. Study-level findings and limits: Subsequent booster samples again held most clones from primary vaccination (96% CD4, approximately 85% CD8).

The CDR3 totals 11 residues. Deletions cut 6 bases from V and 8 bases from J, with 8 bases between. The V gene's germline CDR1 is MNHNY and CDR2 SVGAGI (reference sequence). In regard to this clonotype: Its specificity is unknown.

TCRdb used MiXCR to reprocess the 5' RACE reads, holding one entry per CDR3 protein. The data show approximately 350,000 distinct CDR3 sequences, with approximately 10% seen just once and around 19% held by the top ten. The TCR originated in a man aged 18 to 30 who received the YFV17D yellow fever vaccine. The specimen comprised PBMCs, sampled on the day of the first yellow fever vaccination. This chain joins TRBV6-6 and TRBJ2-1, with D unclear. The CDR3 loop is CASRHWYEQFF. The CDR3 region has the DNA TGTGCCAGCAGGCATTGGTATGAGCAGTTCTTC.